The 26 T cell receptor beta chains reported below all come from one sample, sequenced in a study of blood T cell repertoires in COVID-19. This table comes from immunoSEQ multiplex PCR, and its TCRdb copy is limited to in-frame clones, with some not included. This table holds about 250,000 clones, 65% to 90% found once. Sequencing input: PBMCs or T cells enriched from blood (not recorded which). Receptors were obtained from a man aged 18-30 years who had recovered from COVID-19.

CDR3 in amino acids: CASRDGTGGKTYEQYF. CDR3 in DNA: TGTGCCAGCAGGGACGGGACAGGGGGTAAGACCTACGAGCAGTACTTC. V is TRBV2 and J is TRBJ2-7; 11 bases are a match to TRBD1. In germline, CDR1 is SNHLY, CDR2 FYNNEI. Trimming removed 6 bases from V and 2 bases from J; junction bases left unmatched: 9. This CDR3 is 16 amino acids long.

In its sample, this clone was seen a few times. J is TRBJ2-2 and V is TRBV7-6; 8 bases line up with TRBD2. J gave up 7 bases and V 2 bases, and 6 bases lay outside the gene matches. The CDR3 sequence is 15 residues long. From germline, CDR1 is SGHVS and CDR2 FNYEAQ. The CDR3: CASSLREGRSGELFF. In DNA, the CDR3 is TGTGCCAGCAGCTTACGGGAGGGGCGAAGCGGGGAGCTGTTTTTT.

The rearrangement joins TRBV19 to TRBJ1-4; possible D gene TRBD1, 5 bases. The V and J ends lost 5 bases and 7 bases respectively, with 20 bases between them. The CDR3 extends over 16 amino acids. Germline V CDR1 and CDR2: LNHDA, SQIVND (reference sequence). The CDR3 bases are TGTGCCAGTAGTCAAAATGGGGCCAGGCGGGGTGAAAAACTGTTTTTT. Its protein product is CASSQNGARRGEKLFF.

J is TRBJ2-6 and V is TRBV7-9, with D unresolved. This CDR3 is 17 amino acids long. V was trimmed by 3 bases and J by 0 bases, leaving 12 bases between them. CDR1 SEHNR and CDR2 FQNEAQ come from the germline V gene (reference sequence). The CDR3 spells CASSFSAGNSGANVLTF. For the CDR3, the DNA is TGTGCCAGCAGCTTTTCGGCAGGCAACTCTGGGGCCAACGTCCTGACTTTC.

The rearrangement links TRBV29-1 to TRBJ1-2, with no clear D. Germline CDR1 SQVTM, CDR2 ANQGSEA. CDR3 length: 11 residues. Trimming shortened V by 3 bases and J by 6 bases, and 8 bases separated the two germline ends. The CDR3 DNA follows: TGCAGCGTTGAGGGCAGCCATGGCTACACCTTC. This encodes CSVEGSHGYTF.

V gene TRBV3-1 (or the pseudogene TRBV3-2) combines with J gene TRBJ2-2; no firm D call. Germline V gene sequence: CDR1 LGHDT, CDR2 YNNKEL (reference sequence). V was trimmed by 4 bases and J by 3 bases, leaving 6 bases between them. This CDR3 has 13 amino acids. The CDR3 bases are TGTGCCAGCAGCCCCCTCCACACCGGGGAGCTGTTTTTT. The encoded protein is CASSPLHTGELFF.

The chain employs TRBV3-1 (or the pseudogene TRBV3-2) and TRBJ1-2, with TRBD1 matching over 11 bases. The junction had 8 bases not matched to a gene; V was cut back by 1 base and J by 7 bases. This CDR3 spans 16 amino acids. Germline assignment: CDR1 LGHDT and CDR2 YNNKEL (reference sequence). CDR3 in amino acids: CASSQGTGGRLRGYTF. The CDR3 DNA reads TGTGCCAGCAGCCAAGGGACAGGGGGCAGGTTGCGTGGCTACACCTTC.

V and J are TRBV29-1 and TRBJ1-1; unclear D gene. Germline CDR1 and CDR2: SQVTM and ANQGSEA. The CDR3 is made up of 12 amino acids. V gave up 5 bases and J gave up 1 base, with 8 bases separating them. CDR3 in DNA: TGCAGCGTTCGTCCAGGGAACACTGAAGCTTTCTTT. This sequence encodes CSVRPGNTEAFF.

V gene TRBV2 combines with J gene TRBJ1-5; 10 bases align to TRBD1. Trimming cost V 3 bases and J 4 bases; bases outside gene matches: 6. Germline V gene data show CDR1 as SNHLY and CDR2 as FYNNEI. The CDR3 has 16 amino acids. The DNA of the CDR3 is TGTGCCAGCAGTGATAGGGACAGGGGTTGGAATCAGCCCCAGCATTTT. Protein: CASSDRDRGWNQPQHF.

The chain joins TRBV18 to TRBJ2-6, with D possibly being TRBD1 (6 bases). The CDR3 spans 17 residues. V dropped 3 bases and J dropped 1 base, with 13 bases sitting between them. Germline V lookup: CDR1 KGHSH, CDR2 LQKENI. CDR3 nucleotides: TGTGCCAGCTCACCGCGTAACAGGGCGTCTGGGGCCAACGTCCTGACTTTC. Translated, it gives CASSPRNRASGANVLTF.

This chain joins TRBV5-1 and TRBJ1-4, with 9 bases fitting TRBD1. Germline loops: CDR1 SGHRS, CDR2 YFSETQ. V dropped 2 bases and J dropped 5; count of bases not matched to a gene: 13. The CDR3 is made up of 18 amino acids. The CDR3 loop is CASSFTNRGLGENEKLFF. CDR3 DNA: TGCGCCAGCAGCTTCACGAACAGGGGGCTGGGAGAAAATGAAAAACTGTTTTTT.

The genes are TRBV11-2 and TRBJ2-3, with TRBD2 matching 7 bases. The trim removed 0 bases at V and 11 bases at J, leaving 11 bases unmatched. The CDR3 is 15 residues long. Germline V CDR1 and CDR2: SGHAT, FQNNGV. In nucleotides, the CDR3 is TGTGCCAGCAGCTTAGATCGAATTAGCGGGTATCGGCAGTATTTT. This translates into CASSLDRISGYRQYF.

There are a few counts of this clone. The chain recombines TRBV21-1 with TRBJ1-5; TRBD1, the table's D call, lacks a check against the DNA. TRBV21-1 is flagged as a pseudogene. The CDR3 runs 19 residues. CDR3 nucleotide sequence: TGTGCCAGCAGCAATAGAGGACAGGGCGGAATAGGTAGCAATCAGCCCCAGCATTTT. This translates into CASSNRGQGGIGSNQPQHF.

This clone was seen a few times. The rearrangement links TRBV2 to TRBJ1-6; 7 bases match TRBD1. Germline CDR1 reads SNHLY; CDR2 reads FYNNEI. The V and J ends lost 1 base and 8 bases, in that order; junction bases with no gene match: 2. The CDR3 extends over 14 amino acids. CDR3 in amino acids: CASSEDRGYSPLHF. The CDR3 DNA follows: TGTGCCAGCAGTGAAGACAGGGGTTATTCACCCCTCCACTTT.

CDR3: CASSEAPRGERGNTIYF. The CDR3, as DNA: TGTGCCAGCAGTGAAGCGCCACGGGGGGAGAGAGGAAACACCATATATTTT. This rearrangement joins TRBV6-4 to TRBJ1-3, with a tentative D call TRBD1 (5 bases). The germline gives CDR1 MRHNA, CDR2 SNTAGT. V dropped 3 bases and J dropped 4 bases, with 19 bases sitting between them. The CDR3 covers 17 residues.

This chain joins TRBV12-3 or TRBV12-4 and TRBJ1-4; D may be TRBD1 (6 bases). The CDR3 runs to 13 residues. V was trimmed by 5 bases and J by 13 bases, leaving 17 bases between them. In DNA, the CDR3 is TGTGCCAGCAGTGAAGGACAGACCGGTAGACTGTTTTTT. Its translation: CASSEGQTGRLFF.

The chain links TRBV2 to TRBJ2-1; tentative D call: TRBD1 (6 bases). The CDR3 spans 13 residues. Between the trimmed V and J ends, which lost 3 bases and 7 bases, there was a span of 10 bases. Germline V gives CDR1 SNHLY, CDR2 FYNNEI. In DNA form, the CDR3 reads TGTGCCAGCAGTGACAGGGGTAGGAATGAGCAGTTCTTC. Its translation: CASSDRGRNEQFF.

This sequence joins TRBV5-1 and TRBJ2-7; D not resolved. Germline CDR1 SGHRS, CDR2 YFSETQ. This CDR3 is 13 amino acids long. The ends were cut back, 0 bases at V and 4 bases at J, with 8 bases in the middle. The CDR3 here is CASSLVQPYEQYF. In DNA form, the CDR3 reads TGCGCCAGCAGCTTGGTACAGCCGTACGAGCAGTACTTC.

J is TRBJ2-7 and V is TRBV5-1; 7 nucleotides align to TRBD1. The CDR3 sequence is 13 residues long. Germline V gene sequence: CDR1 SGHRS, CDR2 YFSETQ. J lost 7 bases, V lost 4 bases, and 8 bases had no gene match. In nucleotides, the CDR3 is TGCGCCAGCAGCCTGAGACAGGGACGGGAGCAGTACTTC. Amino acid sequence: CASSLRQGREQYF.

This clone was counted once. V usage is TRBV28 and J usage is TRBJ1-2; D is possibly TRBD1 (6 bases). This CDR3 spans 13 amino acids. Germline values: CDR1 MDHEN, CDR2 SYDVKM. Trimming cost V 4 bases and J 8 bases, with 14 bases left between them. The CDR3 is CASSSPGGWGYTF. CDR3 DNA: TGTGCCAGCAGTTCCCCGGGGGGCTGGGGCTACACCTTC.

The chain recombines TRBV28 with TRBJ2-7; 13 nucleotides align to TRBD2. CDR3 length equals 15 residues. J was trimmed by 1 base and V by 7 bases; bases with no gene match: 4. CDR1 MDHEN and CDR2 SYDVKM come from the germline V gene. CDR3 DNA: TGTGCCAGCACCTTGGGACTAGCGGGGTCCTACGAGCAGTACTTC. Its translation: CASTLGLAGSYEQYF. Based on the CDR3 plus reference TRBV28 and TRBJ2-7, the full variable domain is DVKVTQSSRYLVKRTGEKVFLECVQDMDHENMFWYRQDPGLGLRLIYFSYDVKMKEKGDIPEGYSVSREKKERFSLILESASTNQTSMYLCASTLGLAGSYEQYFGPGTRLTVT.

This clone has a handful of counts. The sample carries other DNA sequences with the same CDR3. The V and J genes are TRBV12-5 and TRBJ1-2, with D uncertain. Germline V gene lookup returns CDR1 LGHNT and CDR2 FRNRAP. This CDR3 contains 13 residues. Trimming pared 3 bases from V and 5 bases from J, leaving 10 bases between. In DNA, the CDR3 is TGTGCTAGTGGTTTCGACGGCGGGTATGGCTACACCTTC. This translates into CASGFDGGYGYTF.

The chain employs TRBV28 and TRBJ1-2; 7 bases align to TRBD1. This CDR3 comprises 14 residues. Trimming removed 6 bases from V and 2 bases from J; junction bases left unmatched: 6. The germline V gene encodes CDR1 MDHEN and CDR2 SYDVKM. Here the CDR3 DNA reads TGTGCCAGCAGCCAAGGGGGACAGAACTATGGCTACACCTTC. Encoded protein: CASSQGGQNYGYTF.

This rearrangement joins TRBV27 to TRBJ2-3, with TRBD1 identical over 11 bases. CDR3 size: 17 residues. Germline CDR1 and CDR2: MNHEY and SMNVEV (reference sequence). The V segment lost 5 bases and the J segment 0 bases; nucleotides outside the gene matches: 7. CDR3 coding DNA: TGTGCCAGCAGTCCCCTAGGACAGGGGGCGAGCACAGATACGCAGTATTTT. It encodes CASSPLGQGASTDTQYF.

J is TRBJ2-1 and V is TRBV25-1; the match to TRBD2 covers 8 bases. Germline values: CDR1 MGHDK, CDR2 SYGVNS. The V gene end was trimmed by 0 bases and the J gene end by 4 bases; junction bases not matched to a gene: 11. The CDR3 totals 18 residues. The CDR3 region is CASSEYTPAGVIYNEQFF. The CDR3 bases are TGTGCCAGCAGTGAATATACCCCAGCGGGAGTGATATACAATGAGCAGTTCTTC.

V gene TRBV29-1 combines with J gene TRBJ2-1, with 12 positions matching TRBD2. Trimming cost V 0 bases and J 3 bases; bases outside gene matches: 3. CDR1 SQVTM and CDR2 ANQGSEA come from the germline V gene. This CDR3 contains 16 residues. The CDR3, as DNA: TGCAGCGTTGAAGATCGGACTAGCGGGAACTACAATGAGCAGTTCTTC. Translation gives CSVEDRTSGNYNEQFF.